A selection of T cell receptor beta chains follows, all from one sample in a study of blood T cell repertoires in COVID-19. Libraries were prepared by immunoSEQ multiplex PCR; TCRdb keeps only in-frame clonotypes and omits some of them. The profile covers about 56,000 clones, with roughly 72% appearing a single time and 4.8% taken by the ten largest. The sample was peripheral blood. The receptors stem from a woman in her 70s with COVID-19, enrolled during active disease. CDR3s include the opening cysteine and the closing phenylalanine or tryptophan. The D gene is left open where the match is weak. Only some rows state a clone size, as once, few, many or a class for expanded clones.

D gene	V gene	J gene	clone size	CDR3 protein	CDR3 DNA
.	TRBV27	TRBJ1-2	.	CASSLFGGGGYTF	TGTGCCAGCAGTTTATTCGGCGGGGGTGGCTACACCTTC
.	TRBV5-8	TRBJ2-6	.	CASSLVSRAGANVLTF	TGTGCCAGCAGCTTAGTATCCAGGGCGGGGGCCAACGTCCTGACTTTC
TRBD2	TRBV29-1	TRBJ2-3	.	CSAPPGLAGGTDTQYF	TGCAGCGCCCCACCGGGACTAGCGGGAGGCACAGATACGCAGTATTTT
.	TRBV5-1	TRBJ1-1	.	CASSTPPNTEAFF	TGCGCCAGCAGCACACCACCGAACACTGAAGCTTTCTTT
.	TRBV3-1/TRBV3-2	TRBJ1-1	.	CASSLRHLVGEAFF	TGTGCCAGCAGCCTCAGGCACCTTGTCGGTGAAGCTTTCTTT
.	TRBV4-3	TRBJ1-2	few	CASSQEQGSGYTF	TGCGCCAGCAGCCAAGAGCAGGGCAGTGGCTACACCTTC
.	TRBV2	TRBJ2-3	.	CASSDRASTDTQYF	TGTGCCAGCAGTGACAGGGCTAGCACAGATACGCAGTATTTT
.	TRBV19	TRBJ1-1	.	CASREQVGVTEAFF	TGTGCCAGTCGGGAACAAGTTGGGGTCACTGAAGCTTTCTTT
TRBD1	TRBV2	TRBJ2-2	.	CASSADRAQLFF	TGTGCCAGCAGTGCTGACAGGGCGCAGCTGTTTTTT
.	TRBV20-1	TRBJ1-1	.	CSASPGFGETEAFF	TGCAGTGCTAGTCCTGGTTTCGGGGAAACTGAAGCTTTCTTT
.	TRBV12-3/TRBV12-4	TRBJ1-5	.	CASSFGGHQPQHF	TGTGCCAGCAGTTTTGGAGGGCATCAGCCCCAGCATTTT
TRBD2	TRBV11-1	TRBJ2-3	.	CASSWVAGTSGTQYF	TGTGCCAGCAGCTGGGTAGCGGGGACCTCGGGTACGCAGTATTTT
.	TRBV14	TRBJ1-6	.	CASSSSSSPLHF	TGTGCCAGCAGCTCTTCGTCGTCACCCCTCCACTTT
TRBD1	TRBV5-4	TRBJ1-2	.	CASSFGTATPDTF	TGTGCCAGCAGCTTCGGGACAGCCACACCCGACACCTTC
.	TRBV2	TRBJ1-4	.	CASSLGVLNEKLFF	TGTGCCAGCAGCTTAGGGGTCCTAAATGAAAAACTGTTTTTT
TRBD2	TRBV5-1	TRBJ2-7	.	CASSLGLAGGLEQYF	TGCGCCAGCAGCTTGGGACTAGCGGGGGGGCTCGAGCAGTACTTC
.	TRBV2	TRBJ1-5	.	CASSPGSNQPQHF	TGTGCCAGCAGCCCAGGGAGCAATCAGCCCCAGCATTTT
TRBD1	TRBV10-3	TRBJ1-5	.	CATMGQLNQPQHF	TGTGCCACCATGGGACAGCTCAATCAGCCCCAGCATTTT
TRBD1	TRBV7-3	TRBJ1-4	.	CASSLGRGTGGGRLPKLFF	TGTGCCAGCAGCCTAGGGAGGGGGACAGGGGGAGGACGCCTACCGAAACTGTTTTTT
.	TRBV7-2	TRBJ2-1	once	CASSLNKYGNEQFF	TGTGCCAGCAGCTTGAATAAGTACGGCAATGAGCAGTTCTTC
TRBD1	TRBV6-5	TRBJ1-5	.	CASSPGQGARQPQHF	TGTGCCAGCAGTCCGGGACAGGGGGCGCGACAGCCCCAGCATTTT
TRBD2	TRBV4-1	TRBJ2-1	.	CASSQGSFRTSGREGEQFF	TGCGCCAGCAGCCAAGGTTCGTTTAGGACTAGCGGGAGGGAAGGGGAGCAGTTCTTC
.	TRBV10-3	TRBJ2-6	.	CAIGDRASTF	TGTGCCATCGGAGACAGAGCCTCGACTTTC